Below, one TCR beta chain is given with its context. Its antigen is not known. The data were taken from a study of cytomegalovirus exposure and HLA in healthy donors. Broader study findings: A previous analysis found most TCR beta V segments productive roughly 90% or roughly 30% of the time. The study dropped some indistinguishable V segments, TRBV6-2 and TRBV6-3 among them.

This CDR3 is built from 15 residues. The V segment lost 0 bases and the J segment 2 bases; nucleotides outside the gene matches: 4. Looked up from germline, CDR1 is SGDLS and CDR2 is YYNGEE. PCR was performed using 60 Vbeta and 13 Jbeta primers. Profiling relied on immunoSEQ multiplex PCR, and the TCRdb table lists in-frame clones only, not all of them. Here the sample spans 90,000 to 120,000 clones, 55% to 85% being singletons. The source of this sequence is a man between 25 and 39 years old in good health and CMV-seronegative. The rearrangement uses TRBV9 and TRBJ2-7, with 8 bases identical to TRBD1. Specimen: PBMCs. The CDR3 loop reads CASSVATGDAYEQYF. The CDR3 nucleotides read TGTGCCAGCAGCGTAGCGACAGGGGACGCCTACGAGCAGTACTTC.